This TCR beta chain was found in a study of long-term antiretroviral therapy in people with HIV. Study findings and constraints: It was observed that HIV repertoires exhibited narrower CDR3 length ranges than controls.

Per the germline V gene, CDR1 is LNHDA and CDR2 is SQIVND (reference sequence). The CDR3 is 19 residues long. Trimming at V came to 4 bases and at J to 3 bases, leaving 16 bases not matched to a gene. Runs used v3.0 of the immunoSEQ assay and were done at survey level. Sequencing had a target that covered about 35,000-50,000 T-cell genomes per sample. Profiled with immunoSEQ multiplex PCR; TCRdb holds only in-frame clones, not every one. The table shows about 21,000 clones, with approximately 80% occurring only once. This clone was detected a few times. The antigen is not known. Sequenced here: unsorted PBMCs, sampled 0.1 years before starting antiretroviral therapy. The chain has TRBV19 and TRBJ1-3; 9 bases agree with TRBD1. The receptor comes from a man aged 35 to 55 with HIV. In DNA, the CDR3 is TGTGCCAGTAGTAGAAGACAGGGGGTCGGACGGGGACTTGGAAACACCATATATTTT. It encodes CASSRRQGVGRGLGNTIYF.